The rows below give T cell receptor beta chains drawn from one sample of a study of blood T cell repertoires in COVID-19. Libraries were prepared by immunoSEQ multiplex PCR; TCRdb keeps only in-frame clonotypes and omits some of them. The sample has under 150,000 clones; 85% to 90% are singletons. Sequenced input: PBMCs or T cells enriched from blood (not recorded which). The receptors stem from a woman aged 25 to 39 with acute COVID-19. Both conserved end residues are part of each CDR3. The D gene is left open where the match is weak.

TRBD2,TRBJ2-2,TRBV7-9,CASSGTSGRNGGELFF
.,TRBJ2-3,TRBV9,CASSVRSITDTQYF
.,TRBJ1-5,TRBV28,CASSSRWGGLSNQPQHF
.,TRBJ1-6,TRBV28,CASSFHSNNSPLHF
.,TRBJ1-1,TRBV28,CASSLWTWTNTEAFF
TRBD2,TRBJ2-1,TRBV5-1,CASSSGLAGGRVRNEQFF
.,TRBJ1-3,TRBV28,CASSLQRNTIYF
.,TRBJ2-1,TRBV27,CASSNRESSYNEQFF
TRBD1,TRBJ2-2,TRBV7-6,CASTLAGVRGIGELFF
.,TRBJ1-2,TRBV25-1,CASSEWVGNYGYTF
TRBD1,TRBJ2-7,TRBV9,CASSSGTAYEQYF
TRBD1,TRBJ2-7,TRBV2,CATTGGSTGSEQYF
TRBD1,TRBJ2-1,TRBV25-1,CASSESGQGRQFF
TRBD1,TRBJ2-1,TRBV7-3,CASSTLPGTGGRNEQFF
.,TRBJ2-4,TRBV28,CASSLRGLGKNIQYF
.,TRBJ1-6,TRBV19,CASSTSSGWNSPLHF
TRBD1,TRBJ1-3,TRBV5-4,CASSWQQGAPGNTIYF
.,TRBJ1-5,TRBV20-1,CSARGGQPQHF
.,TRBJ1-5,TRBV21-1,CASSTQRQGLGQPQHF
.,TRBJ2-7,TRBV18,CASSPKPALHGTYEQYF
.,TRBJ1-1,TRBV30,CALNLAGLSTEAFF
.,TRBJ1-1,TRBV19,CASSIGGGEAFF
.,TRBJ2-3,TRBV29-1,CSVRGLTSTDTQYF
.,TRBJ2-5,TRBV10-3,CAISRSQGPSQETQYF
TRBD1,TRBJ1-5,TRBV27,CASRRTGSNQPQHF
.,TRBJ1-1,TRBV27,CATSPGNTEAFF
TRBD1,TRBJ1-2,TRBV28,CASSPSGGNYGYTF
TRBD1,TRBJ1-2,TRBV3-1/TRBV3-2,CASSPRTGPTIRSNYGYTF
TRBD1,TRBJ1-1,TRBV10-3,CASTLGTATEAFF
.,TRBJ1-1,TRBV28,CASSTSARGTEAFF
.,TRBJ2-5,TRBV2,CASNRDQETQYF
.,TRBJ1-4,TRBV18,CASSLQGGEKLFF
TRBD2,TRBJ2-1,TRBV7-3,CASSSRVIAGGPENEQFF
.,TRBJ2-1,TRBV5-1,CASTGGNYNEQFF
.,TRBJ2-5,TRBV10-3,CAISLSEETQYF
.,TRBJ1-5,TRBV5-1,CASSLGTRGQPQHF
.,TRBJ2-3,TRBV5-1,CASRTTRSDTQYF